What follows describes a single T cell receptor (beta chain). Its cognate antigen is unknown. This sample stems from a study of vaccination and CD4 T cells after COVID-19. At the level of the study: Spike peptides, overlapping and drawn from SARS-CoV-2, HCoV-NL63, HCoV-OC43 and HCoV-229E, were used to stimulate cells.

This sample's treatment: roughly 11-day PBMC culture with coronavirus spike peptide pools or control peptides (ViraFEST assay). Notes on the study in general: Spike mono-reactivity held for 304 of 307 vaccine-specific clones in convalescent patients.

The trim removed 0 bases at V and 0 bases at J, leaving 7 bases unmatched. The CDR3 has 18 residues. The V gene's germline CDR1 is MNHEY and CDR2 SVGAGI. The study sequenced cultured CD4+ T cell DNA using the Oncomine TCR Beta short-read assay. TCRdb ran MiXCR on the PCR reads and lists one entry per CDR3 protein. Of 20,000 to 30,000 distinct CDR3 sequences in the sample, roughly 68% were seen once. The TCR was taken from a human donor who received a COVID-19 vaccine. This chain connects TRBV6-5 to TRBJ2-5; 10 bases agree with TRBD2. Sequencing was performed on CD4+ T cells from blood, cultured in vitro, taken after SARS-CoV-2 vaccination. CDR3 coding DNA: TGTGCCAGCAGTTACTCGGCGCCAGCGGGGGGGTACCAAGAGACCCAGTACTTC. Its translation is CASSYSAPAGGYQETQYF.